These 16 T cell receptor beta chains were sequenced from one sample in a study of T cell responses to AZD1222 COVID-19 vaccine. Using immunoSEQ multiplex PCR, the repertoire was profiled, and TCRdb retains in-frame clones only, with some absent. In the table there are 200,000 to 250,000 clones, 85% to 95% of which are singletons. The input for sequencing was peripheral blood, taken on day 0 of MenACWY control vaccination. The receptors originated from an adult in good health.

This clone was observed once. The V and J genes are TRBV7-2 and TRBJ2-5; 13 positions agree with TRBD2. This CDR3 spans 16 amino acids. V shed 6 bases, J shed 1 base, and the junction held 5 bases outside the gene matches. Germline loops: CDR1 SGHTA, CDR2 FQGNSA. The CDR3 spells CASRGTSGAIQETQYF. Written as DNA, the CDR3 is TGTGCCAGCAGAGGGACTAGCGGGGCCATCCAAGAGACCCAGTACTTC.

This clone has just one count. The chain recombines TRBV7-9 with TRBJ2-3; 12 bases are shared with TRBD2. The J segment lost 3 bases and the V segment lost 5 bases, leaving 9 bases of the junction unmatched. This CDR3 is built from 17 residues. From germline, CDR1 is SEHNR and CDR2 FQNEAQ (reference sequence). The chain's CDR3 is CASSRPTSGGPTDTQYF. The CDR3, as DNA: TGTGCCAGCAGCCGACCCACTAGCGGGGGGCCTACAGATACGCAGTATTTT.

The chain links TRBV3-1 (or the pseudogene TRBV3-2) to TRBJ2-3; 8 nucleotides line up with TRBD1. Per the germline V gene, CDR1 is LGHDT and CDR2 is YNNKEL (reference sequence). The CDR3 is 16 residues long. Germline trimming cut 4 bases from V and 0 bases from J; bases unmatched to any gene: 6. CDR3 region: CASSRYRTGSTDTQYF. For the CDR3, the DNA is TGTGCCAGCAGCCGCTATAGGACAGGGAGCACAGATACGCAGTATTTT.

The V and J genes are TRBV6-2 or TRBV6-3 and TRBJ2-7; D is unresolved. V was trimmed by 0 bases and J by 6 bases, leaving 9 bases between them. CDR1 MNHEY and CDR2 SVGEGT come from the germline V gene. The CDR3 has 13 residues. The CDR3 region has the DNA TGTGCCAGCAGTTACTCAATACCCGGCGAGCAGTACTTC. Protein product: CASSYSIPGEQYF.

This chain uses TRBV5-1 with TRBJ1-1; D gene uncertain. V was shortened by 4 bases and J by 10 bases, with 17 bases between the two germline ends. Germline V gives CDR1 SGHRS, CDR2 YFSETQ. This CDR3 spans 13 amino acids. Here the CDR3 reads CASSGHGPGVAFF. CDR3 sequence (DNA): TGCGCCAGCAGCGGCCATGGCCCCGGGGTAGCTTTCTTT.

This chain joins TRBV15 and TRBJ1-1; perhaps TRBD1 as D (5 bases). There are 17 residues in the CDR3. Per the germline V gene, CDR1 is LNHNV and CDR2 is YYDKDF (reference sequence). The ends were cut back, 1 base at V and 0 bases at J, with 15 bases in the middle. Here the CDR3 DNA reads TGTGCCACCAGCAGAGCATACGCCGGGGGTATGAACACTGAAGCTTTCTTT. This gives the protein CATSRAYAGGMNTEAFF.

The J gene is TRBJ1-2, the V gene TRBV12-3 or TRBV12-4; a possible D gene is TRBD1 (5 bases). CDR3 length: 13 amino acids. V was cut by 5 bases and J by 4 bases, with 11 bases left in between. CDR3 sequence: CASSTSGGYGYTF. The CDR3 nucleotides read TGTGCCAGCAGTACCTCCGGGGGCTATGGCTACACCTTC.

The gene calls are TRBV4-2 and TRBJ1-1; D possibly corresponds to TRBD1 (6 bases). Trimming shortened V by 0 bases and J by 4 bases, and 9 bases separated the two germline ends. Germline assignment: CDR1 LGHNA and CDR2 YNFKEQ. This CDR3 spans 14 amino acids. This chain's CDR3 is CASSQEGGSTEAFF. The CDR3 DNA follows: TGTGCCAGCAGCCAAGAAGGGGGGAGCACTGAAGCTTTCTTT.

This clone is a singleton in its sample. This sequence joins TRBV7-9 and TRBJ2-7; weak D call: TRBD2 (7 bases). Per the germline V gene, CDR1 is SEHNR and CDR2 is FQNEAQ (reference sequence). This CDR3 is 14 amino acids long. The V and J ends lost 6 bases and 3 bases respectively, with 15 bases between them. This CDR3 reads CASRRGGSHYEQYF. Here the CDR3 DNA reads TGTGCCAGCAGAAGGGGGGGTTCTCACTACGAGCAGTACTTC.

The rearrangement uses TRBV20-1 and TRBJ2-3; a possible D gene is TRBD2 (7 bases). The CDR3 length is 14 residues. The V end lost 3 bases, the J end lost 3 bases, and 13 bases lay between the germline ends. Germline CDR1 DFQATT, CDR2 SNEGSKA (reference sequence). For the CDR3, the DNA is TGCAGTGCTAGTGGGGGGGCATGGACAGATACGCAGTATTTT. Its translation: CSASGGAWTDTQYF.

This chain joins TRBV4-3 and TRBJ2-3; 8 nucleotides match TRBD2. V lost 0 bases to trimming and J lost 5 bases; unmatched junction nucleotides: 16. From germline, CDR1 is LGHNA and CDR2 YSLEER. This CDR3 has 19 residues. CDR3 sequence (DNA): TGCGCCAGCAGCCAAGAACGGGGCGGCTACGGGGGGGCCTTAGATACGCAGTATTTT. Translating it yields CASSQERGGYGGALDTQYF.

The V gene is TRBV7-2, the J gene TRBJ2-7; 7 positions agree with TRBD2. The CDR3 length is 16 residues. V lost 5 bases and J lost 0; bases outside the gene matches: 10. Looked up from germline, CDR1 is SGHTA and CDR2 is FQGNSA. The CDR3 sequence is CASSPNSGYSSYEQYF. The CDR3 DNA reads TGTGCCAGCAGCCCGAATAGCGGGTATAGCTCCTACGAGCAGTACTTC.

The chain uses TRBV14 and TRBJ1-1, with D tentatively TRBD1 (5 bases). Germline loops: CDR1 SGHDN, CDR2 FVKESK. This CDR3 has 14 residues. V gave up 4 bases and J gave up 9 bases, with 18 bases separating them. This CDR3 is CASSPPVGQVKAFF. CDR3 bases: TGTGCCAGCAGCCCCCCGGTGGGGCAGGTTAAAGCTTTCTTT.

The CDR3 region is CASSPPGGQSTEAFF. The DNA of the CDR3 is TGTGCCAGCTCTCCGCCCGGGGGGCAGAGTACTGAAGCTTTCTTT. The chain joins TRBV18 to TRBJ1-1; possible D gene TRBD1, 6 bases. Per the germline V gene, CDR1 is KGHSH and CDR2 is LQKENI. CDR3 size: 15 residues. Trimming cost V 6 bases and J 5 bases, with 19 bases left between them. The variable domain in full, completed from reference TRBV18 and TRBJ1-1, reads NAGVMQNPRHLVRRRGQEARLRCSPMKGHSHVYWYRQLPEEGLKFMVYLQKENIIDESGMPKERFSAEFPKEGPSILRIQQVVRGDSAAYFCASSPPGGQSTEAFFGQGTRLTVV.

The chain recombines TRBV18 with TRBJ1-1; D not resolved. The CDR3 extends over 14 amino acids. Trimming took off 6 bases at V and 0 bases at J, with 11 bases between the two ends. Germline loops: CDR1 KGHSH, CDR2 LQKENI. CDR3 coding DNA: TGTGCCAGCTCCACCGGGAGCCTGAACACTGAAGCTTTCTTT. It yields the protein CASSTGSLNTEAFF.

The chain combines TRBV5-1 with TRBJ2-7; tentatively, D is TRBD2 (7 bases). The CDR3 loop spans 13 amino acids. Trimming took off 4 bases at V and 3 bases at J, with 11 bases between the two ends. Per germline, CDR1 SGHRS and CDR2 YFSETQ. The CDR3, as DNA: TGCGCCAGCAGCCGCGGGGGCGGCTACGAGCAGTACTTC. As protein: CASSRGGGYEQYF.